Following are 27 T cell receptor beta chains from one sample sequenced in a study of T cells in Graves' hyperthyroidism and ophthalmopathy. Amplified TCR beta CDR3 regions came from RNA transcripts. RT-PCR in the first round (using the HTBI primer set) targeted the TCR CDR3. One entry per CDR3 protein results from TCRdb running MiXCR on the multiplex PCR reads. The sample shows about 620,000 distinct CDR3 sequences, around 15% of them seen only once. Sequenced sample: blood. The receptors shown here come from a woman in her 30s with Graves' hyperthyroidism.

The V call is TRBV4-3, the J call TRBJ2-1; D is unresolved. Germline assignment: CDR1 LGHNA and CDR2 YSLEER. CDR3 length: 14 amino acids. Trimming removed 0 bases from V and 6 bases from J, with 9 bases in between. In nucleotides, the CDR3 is TGCGCCAGCAGCCAAGAACGGCTAAGCAATGAGCAGTTCTTC. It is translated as CASSQERLSNEQFF.

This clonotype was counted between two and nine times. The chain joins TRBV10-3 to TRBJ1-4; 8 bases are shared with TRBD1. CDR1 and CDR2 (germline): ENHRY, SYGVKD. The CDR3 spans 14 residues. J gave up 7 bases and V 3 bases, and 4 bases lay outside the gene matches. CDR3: CAISDQGAFEKLFF. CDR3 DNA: TGTGCCATCAGTGATCAGGGGGCTTTTGAAAAACTGTTTTTT.

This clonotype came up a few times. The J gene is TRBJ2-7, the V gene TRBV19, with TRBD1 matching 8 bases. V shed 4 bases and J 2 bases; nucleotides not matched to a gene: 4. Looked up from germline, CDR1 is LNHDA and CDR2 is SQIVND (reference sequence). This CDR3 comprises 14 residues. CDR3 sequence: CASSTRQGTYEQYF. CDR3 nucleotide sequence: TGTGCCAGTAGTACACGACAGGGGACCTACGAGCAGTACTTC.

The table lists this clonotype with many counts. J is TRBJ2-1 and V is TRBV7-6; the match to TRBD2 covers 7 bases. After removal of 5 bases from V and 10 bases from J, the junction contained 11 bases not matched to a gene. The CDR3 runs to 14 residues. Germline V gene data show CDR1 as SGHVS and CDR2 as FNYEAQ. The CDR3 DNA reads TGTGCCAGCAGCCCTGCGGGGGTGGCTGGGGAGCAGTTCTTC. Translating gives CASSPAGVAGEQFF.

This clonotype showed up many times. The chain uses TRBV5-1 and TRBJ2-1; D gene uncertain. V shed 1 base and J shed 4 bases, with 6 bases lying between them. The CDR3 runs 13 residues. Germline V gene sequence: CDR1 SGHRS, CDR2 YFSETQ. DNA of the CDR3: TGCGCCAGCAGCTTGCCTGAATACAATGAGCAGTTCTTC. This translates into CASSLPEYNEQFF.

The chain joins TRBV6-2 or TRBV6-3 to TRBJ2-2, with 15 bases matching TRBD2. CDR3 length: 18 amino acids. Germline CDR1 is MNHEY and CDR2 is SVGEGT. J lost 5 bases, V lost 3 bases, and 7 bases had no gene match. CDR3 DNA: TGTGCCAGCAGTTATCCGGGACTAGCGGGAGGAGGTACCGGGGAGCTGTTTTTT. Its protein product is CASSYPGLAGGGTGELFF.

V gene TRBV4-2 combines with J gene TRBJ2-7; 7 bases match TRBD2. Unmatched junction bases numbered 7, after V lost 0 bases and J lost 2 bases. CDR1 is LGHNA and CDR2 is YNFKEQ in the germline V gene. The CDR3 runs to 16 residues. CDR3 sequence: CASSQDYGGSTYEQYF. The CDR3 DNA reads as TGTGCCAGCAGCCAAGATTACGGGGGGTCGACCTACGAGCAGTACTTC.

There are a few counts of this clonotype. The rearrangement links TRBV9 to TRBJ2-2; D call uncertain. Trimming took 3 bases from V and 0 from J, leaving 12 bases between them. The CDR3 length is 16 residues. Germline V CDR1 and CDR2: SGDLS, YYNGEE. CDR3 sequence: CASSASGTPNTGELFF. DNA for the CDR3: TGTGCCAGCAGCGCGTCGGGTACTCCGAACACCGGGGAGCTGTTTTTT.

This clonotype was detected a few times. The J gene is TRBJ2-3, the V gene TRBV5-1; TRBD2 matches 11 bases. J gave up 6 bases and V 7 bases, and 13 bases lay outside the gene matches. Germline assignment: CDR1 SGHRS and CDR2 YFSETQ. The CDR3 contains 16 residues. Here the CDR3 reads CASHSGRASGSDTQYF. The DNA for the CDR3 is TGCGCCAGCCATAGCGGGAGGGCCTCGGGAAGCGATACGCAGTATTTT.

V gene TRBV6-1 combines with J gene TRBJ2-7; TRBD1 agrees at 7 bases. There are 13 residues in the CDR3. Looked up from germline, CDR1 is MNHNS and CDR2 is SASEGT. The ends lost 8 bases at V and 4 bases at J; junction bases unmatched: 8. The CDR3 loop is CASGRDSKYEQYF. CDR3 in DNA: TGTGCCAGCGGACGGGACAGCAAATACGAGCAGTACTTC.

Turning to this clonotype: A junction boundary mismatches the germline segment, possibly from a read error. CDR3 region: CASSPDRDNSPPHF. CDR3 DNA: TGTGCCAGCAGTCCCGACAGGGATAATTCACCCCCCCACTTT. V and J are TRBV12-3 or TRBV12-4 and TRBJ1-6; TRBD1 matches at 7 bases. The CDR3 totals 14 residues.

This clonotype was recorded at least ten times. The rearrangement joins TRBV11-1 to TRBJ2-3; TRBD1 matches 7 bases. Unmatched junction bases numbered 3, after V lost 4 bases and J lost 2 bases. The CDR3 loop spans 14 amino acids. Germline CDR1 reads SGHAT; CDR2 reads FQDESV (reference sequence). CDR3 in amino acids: CASSYDRDTDTQYF. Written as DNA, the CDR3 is TGTGCCAGCAGCTACGACAGGGACACAGATACGCAGTATTTT.

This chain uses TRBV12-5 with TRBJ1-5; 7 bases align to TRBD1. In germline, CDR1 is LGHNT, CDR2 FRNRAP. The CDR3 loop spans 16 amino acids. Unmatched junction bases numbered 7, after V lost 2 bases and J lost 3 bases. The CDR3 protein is CASGLTKGTDNQPQHF. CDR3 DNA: TGTGCTAGTGGTTTGACAAAGGGGACAGACAATCAGCCCCAGCATTTT.

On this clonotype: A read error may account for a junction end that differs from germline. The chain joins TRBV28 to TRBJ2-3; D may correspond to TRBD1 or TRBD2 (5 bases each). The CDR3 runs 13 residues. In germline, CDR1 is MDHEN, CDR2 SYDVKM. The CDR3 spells CASRPRGSDTQCF. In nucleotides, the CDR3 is TGTGCCAGCAGGCCTAGGGGTAGCGATACGCAGTGTTTT.

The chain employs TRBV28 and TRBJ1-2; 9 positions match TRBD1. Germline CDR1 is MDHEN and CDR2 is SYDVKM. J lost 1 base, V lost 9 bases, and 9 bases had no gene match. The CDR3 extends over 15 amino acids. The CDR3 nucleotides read TGTGCCAGTTTTGCCGGGACAGGGAATAACTATGGCTACACCTTC. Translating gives CASFAGTGNNYGYTF.

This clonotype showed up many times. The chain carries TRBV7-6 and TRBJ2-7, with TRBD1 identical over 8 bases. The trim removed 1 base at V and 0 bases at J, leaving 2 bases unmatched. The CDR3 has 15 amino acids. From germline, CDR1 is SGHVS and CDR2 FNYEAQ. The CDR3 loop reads CASSLGTGSSYEQYF. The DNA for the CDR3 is TGTGCCAGCAGCTTAGGGACAGGGAGCTCCTACGAGCAGTACTTC. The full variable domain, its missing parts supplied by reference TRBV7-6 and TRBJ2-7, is GAGVSQSPRYKVTKRGQDVALRCDPISGHVSLYWYRQALGQGPEFLTYFNYEAQQDKSGLPNDRFSAERPEGSISTLTIQRTEQRDSAMYRCASSLGTGSSYEQYFGPGTRLTVT.

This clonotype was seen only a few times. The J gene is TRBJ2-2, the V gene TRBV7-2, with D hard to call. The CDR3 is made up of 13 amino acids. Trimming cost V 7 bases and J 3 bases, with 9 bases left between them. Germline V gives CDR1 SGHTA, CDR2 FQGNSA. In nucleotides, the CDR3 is TGTGCCAGCAAGGGCTTGGACACCGGGGAGCTGTTTTTT. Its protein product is CASKGLDTGELFF.

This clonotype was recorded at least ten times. CDR3: CASTRAGGHNEQFF. DNA for the CDR3: TGTGCCAGCACCAGAGCGGGAGGCCACAATGAGCAGTTCTTC. This chain links TRBV6-2 or TRBV6-3 with TRBJ2-1; TRBD2 agrees at 9 bases. The CDR3 is 14 amino acids. CDR1 and CDR2 (germline): MNHEY, SVGEGT. V dropped 7 bases and J dropped 5; count of bases not matched to a gene: 6.

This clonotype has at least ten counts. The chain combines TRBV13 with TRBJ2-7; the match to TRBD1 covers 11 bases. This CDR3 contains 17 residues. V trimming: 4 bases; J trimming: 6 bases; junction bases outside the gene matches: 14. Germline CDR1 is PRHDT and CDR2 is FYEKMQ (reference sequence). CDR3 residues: CASSSSIRAGTGGEQYF. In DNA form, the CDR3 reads TGTGCCAGCAGCTCATCAATTCGGGCCGGGACAGGGGGCGAGCAGTACTTC.

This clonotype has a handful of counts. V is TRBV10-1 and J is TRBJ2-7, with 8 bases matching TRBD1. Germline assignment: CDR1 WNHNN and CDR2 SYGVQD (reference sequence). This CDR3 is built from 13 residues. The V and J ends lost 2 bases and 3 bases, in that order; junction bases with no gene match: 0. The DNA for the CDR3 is TGCGCCAGCAGTGAGACAGGGGGCTACGAGCAGTACTTC. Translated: CASSETGGYEQYF.

Here the CDR3 DNA reads TGCGCCAGCAGTGATTCCCCGGGGGCTGTGTACGAGCAGTACTTC. As protein: CASSDSPGAVYEQYF. This sequence joins TRBV10-1 and TRBJ2-7; D assignment may be TRBD1 or TRBD2 (6 bases each). CDR1 is WNHNN, CDR2 SYGVQD, per germline (reference sequence). This CDR3 has 15 residues. V shed 3 bases and J shed 4 bases, with 16 bases lying between them.

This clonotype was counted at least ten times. The CDR3 spells CASSFSRTSNEQFF. The CDR3 nucleotides read TGTGCCAGCAGTTTCTCCCGCACTAGCAATGAGCAGTTCTTC. V gene TRBV27 combines with J gene TRBJ2-1; D might be TRBD2 (5 bases). Trimming left V 3 bases short and J 6 bases short, with 12 bases between. The CDR3 contains 14 residues. Germline CDR1 and CDR2: MNHEY and SMNVEV (reference sequence).

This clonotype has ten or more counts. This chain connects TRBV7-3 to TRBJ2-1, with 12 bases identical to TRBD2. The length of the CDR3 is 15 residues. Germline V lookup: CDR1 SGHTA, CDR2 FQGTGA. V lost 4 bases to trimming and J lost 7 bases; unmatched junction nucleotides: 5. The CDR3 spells CASSSHGLAGNEQFF. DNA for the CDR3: TGTGCCAGCAGCTCCCACGGACTAGCGGGAAATGAGCAGTTCTTC.

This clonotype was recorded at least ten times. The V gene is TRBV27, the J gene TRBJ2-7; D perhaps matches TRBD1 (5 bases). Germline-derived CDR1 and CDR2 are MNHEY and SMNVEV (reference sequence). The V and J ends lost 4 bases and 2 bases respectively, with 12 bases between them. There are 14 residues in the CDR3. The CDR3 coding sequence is TGTGCCAGCAGTTCCCAGGGCTTCGCCTACGAGCAGTACTTC. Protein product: CASSSQGFAYEQYF.

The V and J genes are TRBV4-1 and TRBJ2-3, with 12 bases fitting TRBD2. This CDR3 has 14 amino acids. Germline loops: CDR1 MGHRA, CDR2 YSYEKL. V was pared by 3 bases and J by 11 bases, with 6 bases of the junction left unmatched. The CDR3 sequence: CASSQTSGSIVQYF. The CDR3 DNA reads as TGCGCCAGCAGCCAGACTAGCGGGAGCATTGTGCAGTATTTT.

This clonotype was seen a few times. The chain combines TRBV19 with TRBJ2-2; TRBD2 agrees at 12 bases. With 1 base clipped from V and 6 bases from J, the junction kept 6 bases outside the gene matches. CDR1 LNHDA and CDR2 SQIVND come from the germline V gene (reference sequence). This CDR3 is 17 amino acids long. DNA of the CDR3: TGTGCCAGTAGTATAGGATTCCCTAGCGGGAGGGCCGGGGAGCTGTTTTTT. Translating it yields CASSIGFPSGRAGELFF.

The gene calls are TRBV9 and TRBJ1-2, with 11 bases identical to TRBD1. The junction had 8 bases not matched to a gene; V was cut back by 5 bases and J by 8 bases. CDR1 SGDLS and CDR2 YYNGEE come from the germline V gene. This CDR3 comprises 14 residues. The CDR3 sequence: CASSDNGQGAGYTF. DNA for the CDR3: TGTGCCAGCAGTGACAACGGACAGGGGGCCGGCTACACCTTC.